What follows describes a single TCR beta chain. The antigen remains unidentified. This entry is derived from a study of shared clonotypes between healthy human individuals. Study-level results: Naive subsets tended to show greater estimated richness than memory subsets. For sorted subsets, rarefaction showed incomplete sequencing despite large depth.

Original processing notes: ImmunoSEQ output held junction-only sequences without quality scores, so filtering differed. The protocol was immunoSEQ multiplex PCR, while the TCRdb copy is restricted to in-frame clones and leaves out a portion. For V, J and clone size, that table is used; D and trimming come from the DNA. The sample includes 2 million to 3 million clones, approximately 93% of them seen just once. Germline V gene sequence: CDR1 MGHDK, CDR2 SYGVNS. Trimming shortened V by 4 bases and J by 7 bases, and 8 bases separated the two germline ends. The CDR3 loop spans 12 amino acids. This sequence originates from a man aged 18 to 30 in good health. Some clones in this sample may be carry-over from other donors' samples. The sample consisted of naive CD4+ T cells from PBMCs. Indicated subset: CD45RA+ positively selected. The chain links TRBV25-1 to TRBJ2-1; D tentatively fits TRBD1 or TRBD2 (5 bases each). This CDR3 reads CASSGGTNEQFF. CDR3 in DNA: TGTGCCAGCAGTGGGGGGACGAATGAGCAGTTCTTC.